This TCR beta chain came from a study of vaccination effects on CD4 cells after COVID-19. Profiling relied on immunoSEQ multiplex PCR, and the TCRdb table lists in-frame clones only, not all of them. The table records under 45,000 clones, over 60% of them present only once. To note about this clone: Its antigen is as yet unknown.

CDR3 size: 15 residues. Trimming removed 1 base from V and 0 bases from J, with 6 bases in between. Germline V gene lookup returns CDR1 MGHDK and CDR2 SYGVNS. Viral peptide pool expansion of antigen-specific CD4+ T cells preceded sequencing in the ViraFEST assay. CD4+ T cells were isolated after around 10 days of culture. Vaccine recipients lacked prior SARS-CoV-2 infection and had negative nucleocapsid antibodies. The chain links TRBV25-1 to TRBJ1-4, with a tentative D call TRBD1 (6 bases). The clonotype originates from a human donor who received a COVID-19 vaccine. Sequences were derived from CD4+ T cells from PBMCs cultured with HCoV-NL63 spike peptides, sampled before COVID-19 vaccination. The CDR3 reads CASSESGATNEKLFF. CDR3 in DNA: TGTGCCAGCAGTGAATCAGGGGCAACTAATGAAAAACTGTTTTTT.